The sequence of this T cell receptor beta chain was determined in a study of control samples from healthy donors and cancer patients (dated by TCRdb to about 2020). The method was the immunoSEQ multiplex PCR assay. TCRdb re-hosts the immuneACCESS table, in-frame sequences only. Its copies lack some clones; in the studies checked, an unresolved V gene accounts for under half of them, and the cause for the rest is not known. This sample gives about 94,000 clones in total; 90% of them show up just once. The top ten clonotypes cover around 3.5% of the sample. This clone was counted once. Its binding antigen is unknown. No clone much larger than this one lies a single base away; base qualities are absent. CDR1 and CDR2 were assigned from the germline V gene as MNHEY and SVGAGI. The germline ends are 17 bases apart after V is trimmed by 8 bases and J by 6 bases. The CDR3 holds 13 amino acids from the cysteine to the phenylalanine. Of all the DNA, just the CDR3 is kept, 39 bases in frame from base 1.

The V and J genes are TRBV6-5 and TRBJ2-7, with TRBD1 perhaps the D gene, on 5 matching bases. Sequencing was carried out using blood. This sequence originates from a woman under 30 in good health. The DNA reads TGTGCCAGCTTGCAGGGTGTAACGGGCGAGCAGTACTTC. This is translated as CASLQGVTGEQYF.